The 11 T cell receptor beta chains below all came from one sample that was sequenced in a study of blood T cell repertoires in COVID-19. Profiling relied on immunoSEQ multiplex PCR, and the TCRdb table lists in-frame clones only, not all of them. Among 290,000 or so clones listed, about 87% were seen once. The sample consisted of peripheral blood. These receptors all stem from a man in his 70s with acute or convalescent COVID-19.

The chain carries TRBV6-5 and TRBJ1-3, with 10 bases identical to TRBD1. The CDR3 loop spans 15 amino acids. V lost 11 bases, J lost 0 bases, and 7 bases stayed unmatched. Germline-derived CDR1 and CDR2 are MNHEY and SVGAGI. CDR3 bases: TGTGCCGGGGACAGGGGCGCAAACTCTGGAAACACCATATATTTT. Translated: CAGDRGANSGNTIYF.

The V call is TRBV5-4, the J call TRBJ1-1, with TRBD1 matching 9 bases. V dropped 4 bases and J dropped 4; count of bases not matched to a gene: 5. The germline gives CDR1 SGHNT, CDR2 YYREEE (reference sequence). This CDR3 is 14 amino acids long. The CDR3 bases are TGTGCCAGCAGCCAGACAGGGGGTCGCACTGAAGCTTTCTTT. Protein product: CASSQTGGRTEAFF. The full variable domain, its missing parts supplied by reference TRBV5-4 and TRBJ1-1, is ETGVTQSPTHLIKTRGQQVTLRCSSQSGHNTVSWYQQALGQGPQFIFQYYREEENGRGNFPPRFSGLQFPNYSSELNVNALELDDSALYLCASSQTGGRTEAFFGQGTRLTVV.

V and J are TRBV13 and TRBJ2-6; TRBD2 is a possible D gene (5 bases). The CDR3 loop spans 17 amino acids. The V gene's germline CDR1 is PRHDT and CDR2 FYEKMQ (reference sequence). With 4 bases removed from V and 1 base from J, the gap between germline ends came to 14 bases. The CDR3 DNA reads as TGTGCCAGCAGCTGGGAGCCTGCCAATTCTGGGGCCAACGTCCTGACTTTC. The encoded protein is CASSWEPANSGANVLTF.

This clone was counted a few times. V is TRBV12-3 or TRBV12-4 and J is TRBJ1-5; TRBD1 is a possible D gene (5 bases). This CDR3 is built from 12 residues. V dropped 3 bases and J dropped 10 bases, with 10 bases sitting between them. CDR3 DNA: TGTGCCAGCAGTTTGATTGGGACTCCCCAGCATTTT. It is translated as CASSLIGTPQHF.

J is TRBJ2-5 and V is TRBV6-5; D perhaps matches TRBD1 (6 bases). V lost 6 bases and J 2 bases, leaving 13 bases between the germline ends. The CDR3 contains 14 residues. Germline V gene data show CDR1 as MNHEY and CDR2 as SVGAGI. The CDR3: CASSQGWGQETQYF. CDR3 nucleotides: TGTGCCAGCAGCCAGGGGTGGGGGCAAGAGACCCAGTACTTC.

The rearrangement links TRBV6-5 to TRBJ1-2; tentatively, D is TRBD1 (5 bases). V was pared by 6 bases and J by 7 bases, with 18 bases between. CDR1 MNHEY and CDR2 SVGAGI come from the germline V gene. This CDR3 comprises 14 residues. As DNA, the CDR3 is TGTGCCAGCAGCCTACGGCAGGGAAGGTTTGGCTACACCTTC. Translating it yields CASSLRQGRFGYTF.

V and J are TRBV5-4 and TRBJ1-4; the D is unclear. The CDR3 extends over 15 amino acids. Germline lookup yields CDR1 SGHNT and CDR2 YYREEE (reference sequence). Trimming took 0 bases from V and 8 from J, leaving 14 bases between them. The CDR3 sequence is CASSLGGEGSEKLFF. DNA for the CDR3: TGTGCCAGCAGCTTGGGAGGTGAGGGTTCGGAAAAACTGTTTTTT.

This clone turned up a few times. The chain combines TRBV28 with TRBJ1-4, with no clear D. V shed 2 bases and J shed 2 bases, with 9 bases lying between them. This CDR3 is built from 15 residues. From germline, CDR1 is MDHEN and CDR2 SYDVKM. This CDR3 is CASSLRAVTNEKLFF. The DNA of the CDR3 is TGTGCCAGCAGTTTACGCGCGGTGACTAATGAAAAACTGTTTTTT.

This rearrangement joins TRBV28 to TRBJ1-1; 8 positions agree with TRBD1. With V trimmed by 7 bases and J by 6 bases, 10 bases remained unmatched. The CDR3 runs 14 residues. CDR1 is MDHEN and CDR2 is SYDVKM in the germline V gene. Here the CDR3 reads CASIPGQGASEAFF. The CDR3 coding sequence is TGTGCCAGCATCCCCGGGCAGGGGGCTTCTGAAGCTTTCTTT. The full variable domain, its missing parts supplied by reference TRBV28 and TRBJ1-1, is DVKVTQSSRYLVKRTGEKVFLECVQDMDHENMFWYRQDPGLGLRLIYFSYDVKMKEKGDIPEGYSVSREKKERFSLILESASTNQTSMYLCASIPGQGASEAFFGQGTRLTVV.

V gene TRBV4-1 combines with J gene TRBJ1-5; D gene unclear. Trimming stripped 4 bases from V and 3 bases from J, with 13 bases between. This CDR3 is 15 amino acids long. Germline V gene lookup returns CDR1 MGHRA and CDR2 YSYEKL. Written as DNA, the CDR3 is TGCGCCAGCAGCCGAGGAGAGAGAGACAATCAGCCCCAGCATTTT. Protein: CASSRGERDNQPQHF.

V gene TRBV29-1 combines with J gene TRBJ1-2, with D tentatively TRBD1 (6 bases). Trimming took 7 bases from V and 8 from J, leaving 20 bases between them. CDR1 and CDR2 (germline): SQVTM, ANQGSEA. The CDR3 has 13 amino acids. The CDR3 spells CSAWGGRGEGYTF. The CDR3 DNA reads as TGCAGCGCCTGGGGGGGCAGGGGTGAAGGCTACACCTTC.